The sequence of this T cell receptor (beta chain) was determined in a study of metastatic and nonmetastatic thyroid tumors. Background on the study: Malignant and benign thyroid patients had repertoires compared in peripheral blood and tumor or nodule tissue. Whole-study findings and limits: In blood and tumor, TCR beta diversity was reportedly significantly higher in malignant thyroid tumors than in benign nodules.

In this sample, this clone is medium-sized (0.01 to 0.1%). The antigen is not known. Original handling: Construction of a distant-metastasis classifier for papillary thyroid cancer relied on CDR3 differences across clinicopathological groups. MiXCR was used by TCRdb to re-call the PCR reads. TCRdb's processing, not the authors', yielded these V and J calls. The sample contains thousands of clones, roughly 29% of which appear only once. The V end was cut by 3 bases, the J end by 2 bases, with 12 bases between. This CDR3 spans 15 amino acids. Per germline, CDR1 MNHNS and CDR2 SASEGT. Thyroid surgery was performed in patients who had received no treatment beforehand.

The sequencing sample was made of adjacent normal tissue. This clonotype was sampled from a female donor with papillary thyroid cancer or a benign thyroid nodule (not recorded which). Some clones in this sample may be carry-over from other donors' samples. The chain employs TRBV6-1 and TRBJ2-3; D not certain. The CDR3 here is CASSDGQSDTDTQYF. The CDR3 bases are TGTGCCAGCAGTGATGGGCAGTCAGACACAGATACGCAGTATTTT.